A few counts support the clone carrying this TCR beta chain. The antigen remains undetermined. The sequenced patients had an expansion of CD8+CD57+ cells seen by flow cytometry. Blood came from patients not yet given any therapy. This CDR3 has 14 residues. Trimming took 6 bases from V and 3 from J, leaving 15 bases between them. Germline V gene lookup returns CDR1 MNHEY and CDR2 SVGEGT. The data are from a study of CD8+CD57+ T cells in acquired aplastic anemia. As for the study in general: The study obtained an average of around 2.9 ug of DNA from sorted CD4+ and CD8+ cells. The study, taken as a whole, reports: Patients did not significantly differ from controls in CD8+ Simpson's diversity. Shared by patients and controls, nearly 30 CD8+ CDR3s were abundant in patients.

Investigators profiled TCR beta VDJ and CDR3 from genomic DNA template. TCRdb processed the reads anew with MiXCR; each CDR3 protein has one entry. This table has 200,000 to 300,000 distinct CDR3 sequences, approximately 50% appearing once. The source is a human donor with aplastic anemia. Material for sequencing was sorted CD4+, CD8+, or CD8+CD57+ T cells (not recorded which) from PBMCs. V usage is TRBV6-2 or TRBV6-3 and J usage is TRBJ2-7; D may be TRBD2 (5 bases). The CDR3 sequence is CASRAKRNYYEQYF. The CDR3 DNA reads TGTGCCAGCAGAGCCAAGCGGAACTACTACGAGCAGTACTTC.